A selection of T cell receptor beta chains follows, all from one sample in a study of blood T cell repertoires in COVID-19. Some clones are missing from TCRdb's copy, which holds only in-frame ones; the method was immunoSEQ multiplex PCR. The sample yields 110,000 to 150,000 clones, 70% to 85% seen once. Sequenced sample: peripheral blood. The receptors were sampled from a man in his 60s with active or convalescent COVID-19. The CDR3 runs from the conserved cysteine through the conserved F or W. A D gene is named only where the DNA matches it firmly. Clone size appears in some rows only: once, few, many, or a class for an expanded clone.

d_call j_call cdr3_length v_call clone_size cdr3_nt cdr3_aa
TRBD1 TRBJ1-3 16 TRBV7-9 - TGTGCCAGCAGTCCCGACCAGGGGGCGCGGGGAAACACCATATATTTT CASSPDQGARGNTIYF
- TRBJ1-1 14 TRBV28 - TGTGCCAGCACGGCGGGATATGGAAGCACTGAAGCTTTCTTT CASTAGYGSTEAFF
- TRBJ2-4 18 TRBV2 - TGTGCCAGCAGTGGTGATCGAGATTGGCGGGATGTCAAAAACATTCAGTACTTC CASSGDRDWRDVKNIQYF
- TRBJ1-2 10 TRBV20-1 - TGCAGGGTCCCGGGGGATGGCTACACCTTC CRVPGDGYTF
TRBD2 TRBJ2-1 16 TRBV7-2 - TGTGCCAGCAGCTTAGAGGCGGGGGGGCTCTACAATGAGCAGTTCTTC CASSLEAGGLYNEQFF
- TRBJ1-2 15 TRBV7-9 once TGTGCCAGCAGCTTAAATGAGCGGATAAACTATGGCTACACCTTC CASSLNERINYGYTF
- TRBJ1-5 15 TRBV30 - TGTGCCTGGAGTGTAACCCTAGGAGGCAATCAGCCCCAGCATTTT CAWSVTLGGNQPQHF
TRBD2 TRBJ2-5 14 TRBV5-1 - TGCGCCAGCAGCCTGGGACTAGCGGGGGAGACCCAGTACTTC CASSLGLAGETQYF
TRBD1 TRBJ1-2 11 TRBV2 few TGTGCCAGCCGAGGGACAGTCGGCTACACCTTC CASRGTVGYTF
- TRBJ1-4 14 TRBV19 - TGTGCCAGTAGTATAGCTACGCATTCTGAAAAACTGTTTTTT CASSIATHSEKLFF
- TRBJ1-4 15 TRBV9 - TGTGCCAGCAGCGCGCGACAGTCAACTAATGAAAAACTGTTTTTT CASSARQSTNEKLFF
TRBD1 TRBJ1-2 13 TRBV29-1 once TGCAGCGTTCCCGGACAGGGACACTATGGCTACACCTTC CSVPGQGHYGYTF
TRBD1 TRBJ1-6 17 TRBV5-1 - TGCGCCAGCAGCTTGACCTCTGTAACAGGGGGCAATTCACCCCTCCACTTT CASSLTSVTGGNSPLHF
TRBD2 TRBJ2-2 21 TRBV12-5 - TGTGCTAGTGGTTCTGGTACCCTCGGAACTAGCGGGAGGGTAAACACCGGGGAGCTGTTTTTT CASGSGTLGTSGRVNTGELFF
- TRBJ2-2 14 TRBV20-1 few TGCAGTGCTAGTGAGGGGCGTAACACCGGGGAGCTGTTTTTT CSASEGRNTGELFF
TRBD1 TRBJ1-5 14 TRBV11-2 - TGTGCCAGCAGCCCAGAGACAGGGGGTCAGCCCCAGCATTTT CASSPETGGQPQHF
- TRBJ1-1 15 TRBV11-3 - TGTGCCAGCAGCCTACGCGGGGAATCGAACACTGAAGCTTTCTTT CASSLRGESNTEAFF
TRBD2 TRBJ2-1 15 TRBV27 - TGTGCCAGCAGTCTCCGTCTAGCGGTCTACAATGAGCAGTTCTTC CASSLRLAVYNEQFF
TRBD1 TRBJ1-1 14 TRBV7-9 - TGTGCCAGCAGCTTAGTCAGGGGGCGCACTGAAGCTTTCTTT CASSLVRGRTEAFF
TRBD1 TRBJ1-1 13 TRBV11-2 once TGTGCCAGCACTCAGGGGGCGCGCACTGAAGCTTTCTTT CASTQGARTEAFF
- TRBJ2-2 15 TRBV6-5 - TGTGCCAGCAGTTACGTGGGGCCCGGGACCGGGGAGCTGTTTTTT CASSYVGPGTGELFF
- TRBJ1-1 14 TRBV6-1 - TGTGCCAGCAGTGTAGCTTGGGGGGGGCCTGAAGCTTTCTTT CASSVAWGGPEAFF